These T cell receptor beta chains were read from a single sample in a study of shared clonotypes between healthy human individuals. TCRdb keeps only in-frame clones here, not all; method: immunoSEQ multiplex PCR. The sample yields some 2,000,000 clones, 85% to 95% seen once. Specimen: naive CD4+ T cells sorted from blood. All receptors derive from a man aged 18 to 30 in good health. CDR3s include the opening cysteine and the closing phenylalanine or tryptophan. Fields, in order: clone size, D gene, V gene, J gene, CDR3 protein, CDR3 DNA. The D gene is left open where the match is weak. Rows may omit the clone size; those that give it use once, few, many or a size class.

few,.,TRBV7-9,TRBJ1-2,CASSLVGGRVYGYTF,TGTGCCAGCAGCTTAGTAGGTGGCAGAGTCTATGGCTACACCTTC
.,.,TRBV6-6,TRBJ2-7,CASRPGTVDEQYF,TGTGCCAGCAGACCCGGGACTGTCGACGAGCAGTACTTC
.,.,TRBV7-9,TRBJ2-7,CASWGTEGRRAYEQYF,TGTGCCAGCTGGGGGACCGAGGGAAGAAGGGCCTACGAGCAGTACTTC
.,.,TRBV6-6,TRBJ1-6,CASAQYSYNSPLHF,TGTGCCAGCGCCCAGTACTCCTATAATTCACCCCTCCACTTT
.,.,TRBV30,TRBJ2-2,CAWSVIGQGGTGELFF,TGTGCCTGGAGTGTAATCGGTCAGGGGGGCACCGGGGAGCTGTTTTTT
.,.,TRBV28,TRBJ1-5,CASSLGGSMTQHF,TGTGCCAGCAGTTTAGGGGGGTCGATGACCCAGCATTTT
.,.,TRBV10-3,TRBJ1-5,CAISDVQGRGNQPQHF,TGTGCCATCAGTGACGTCCAGGGGCGCGGGAATCAGCCCCAGCATTTT
once,.,TRBV6-5,TRBJ2-7,CASSYSDGVKGYEQYF,TGTGCCAGCAGTTATTCGGACGGGGTCAAAGGATACGAGCAGTACTTC
.,.,TRBV9,TRBJ1-1,CASSVAGEGFMNTEAFF,TGTGCCAGCAGCGTAGCGGGGGAGGGTTTCATGAACACTGAAGCTTTCTTT
.,.,TRBV4-1,TRBJ1-5,CASSQEGGRGNQPQHF,TGCGCCAGCAGCCAAGAAGGGGGTAGGGGCAATCAGCCCCAGCATTTT
.,.,TRBV6-6,TRBJ1-5,CASSYSSQGGPQHF,TGTGCCAGCAGTTACTCGAGTCAGGGAGGGCCCCAGCATTTT
.,.,TRBV4-1,TRBJ1-5,CASSQGRGWDYQPQHF,TGCGCCAGCAGCCAAGGTAGGGGTTGGGACTATCAGCCCCAGCATTTT
.,TRBD1,TRBV19,TRBJ2-3,CASSIAGTGLDTQYF,TGTGCCAGTAGTATAGCGGGGACAGGGCTAGATACGCAGTATTTT
.,.,TRBV7-9,TRBJ2-7,CASSLKGDHEQYF,TGTGCCAGCAGCTTAAAGGGGGACCACGAGCAGTACTTC
once,TRBD1,TRBV27,TRBJ1-5,CASSLYHPRGTGDNQPQHF,TGTGCCAGCAGTTTATATCACCCACGCGGGACAGGGGACAATCAGCCCCAGCATTTT
.,TRBD1,TRBV4-1,TRBJ2-7,CASSQDEVRGQGEQYF,TGCGCCAGCAGCCAAGATGAGGTCAGGGGGCAGGGGGAGCAGTACTTC
.,TRBD1,TRBV19,TRBJ2-5,CASSRDRSQETQYF,TGTGCCAGTAGTAGGGACAGATCGCAAGAGACCCAGTACTTC
.,TRBD1,TRBV7-7,TRBJ2-5,CASSPDSGGRETQYF,TGTGCTAGCAGCCCCGACTCAGGGGGTAGGGAGACCCAGTACTTC
.,.,TRBV21-1,TRBJ2-5,CASSKEAWTWETQYF,TGTGCCAGCAGCAAAGAAGCGTGGACCTGGGAGACCCAGTACTTC
.,.,TRBV4-3,TRBJ2-1,CASSRELDTIFYNEQFF,TGCGCCAGCAGCCGGGAACTGGACACAATTTTTTACAATGAGCAGTTCTTC
.,.,TRBV7-8,TRBJ1-1,CASSLRINTEAFF,TGTGCCAGCAGCTTAAGGATTAACACTGAAGCTTTCTTT
.,.,TRBV7-2,TRBJ1-3,CASSLVPLQYSGNTIYF,TGTGCCAGCAGCTTAGTCCCCCTGCAGTACTCTGGAAACACCATATATTTT
.,TRBD1,TRBV10-2,TRBJ2-3,CASSELQGDTQYF,TGCGCCAGCAGTGAGCTACAGGGGGATACGCAGTATTTT
.,TRBD1,TRBV2,TRBJ2-5,CASSLTGVQETQYF,TGTGCCAGCAGTCTTACAGGGGTCCAAGAGACCCAGTACTTC
.,.,TRBV6-1,TRBJ1-6,CASSLDSGNSPLHF,TGTGCCAGCAGTCTCGACAGCGGTAATTCACCCCTCCACTTT
.,TRBD1,TRBV5-1,TRBJ2-7,CASSGTGREYEQYF,TGCGCCAGCAGCGGGACAGGTAGGGAGTACGAGCAGTACTTC
.,.,TRBV7-9,TRBJ1-2,CASRPSYSINYGYTF,TGTGCCAGCAGGCCCTCATATTCAATCAACTATGGCTACACCTTC
.,.,TRBV4-1,TRBJ1-3,CASSQPARSSSGNTIYF,TGCGCCAGCAGCCAACCCGCCAGGTCGAGCTCTGGAAACACCATATATTTT
.,.,TRBV5-1,TRBJ2-1,CASTTGDYNEQFF,TGCGCCAGCACCACGGGGGACTACAATGAGCAGTTCTTC
.,.,TRBV7-3,TRBJ2-7,CASSLSRGSAYEQYF,TGTGCCAGCAGCTTATCGCGGGGAAGCGCCTACGAGCAGTACTTC
.,.,TRBV7-2,TRBJ1-6,CASSLGQFYNSPLHF,TGTGCCAGCAGCTTAGGACAGTTCTATAATTCACCCCTCCACTTT
.,TRBD1,TRBV9,TRBJ1-2,CASSELQGAYGYTF,TGTGCCAGCAGCGAACTACAGGGGGCCTATGGCTACACCTTC
.,.,TRBV5-1,TRBJ2-3,CASSFTTDTQYF,TGCGCCAGCAGCTTCACCACAGATACGCAGTATTTT
.,.,TRBV11-2,TRBJ2-5,CASTEGGAGETQYF,TGTGCCAGCACCGAGGGGGGGGCAGGAGAGACCCAGTACTTC
.,TRBD1,TRBV28,TRBJ2-7,CASSRPGQGSYEQYF,TGTGCCAGCAGCCGGCCGGGACAGGGGTCCTACGAGCAGTACTTC
.,TRBD1,TRBV18,TRBJ2-5,CASSPTDRGETQYF,TGTGCCAGCTCACCCACTGACAGGGGGGAGACCCAGTACTTC
.,.,TRBV5-1,TRBJ2-1,CASSFQGFVYEQFF,TGCGCCAGCAGCTTTCAGGGTTTTGTGTATGAGCAGTTCTTC
.,TRBD1,TRBV5-4,TRBJ1-6,CASSTQGDNSPLHF,TGTGCCAGCAGCACACAGGGGGACAATTCACCCCTCCACTTT
.,.,TRBV10-2,TRBJ2-2,CASATLGGGPGELFF,TGCGCCAGCGCCACTTTAGGAGGGGGGCCCGGGGAGCTGTTTTTT
.,.,TRBV5-6,TRBJ1-1,CASSYLTVEAFF,TGTGCCAGCAGCTACTTAACAGTTGAAGCTTTCTTT
once,TRBD2,TRBV29-1,TRBJ2-3,CSGTSDTDTQYF,TGCAGTGGGACTAGCGACACAGATACGCAGTATTTT
.,.,TRBV7-3,TRBJ1-6,CASSWDRGQSSPLHF,TGTGCCAGCAGCTGGGATCGGGGACAATCCTCACCCCTCCACTTT
few,TRBD2,TRBV29-1,TRBJ2-3,CSVTSGNTDTQYF,TGCAGCGTGACTAGCGGGAACACAGATACGCAGTATTTT
.,TRBD1,TRBV6-6,TRBJ1-2,CASSSGQGAEGYTF,TGTGCCAGCAGTTCGGGACAGGGGGCAGAAGGCTACACCTTC
.,.,TRBV19,TRBJ1-1,CASSIDRARVTEAFF,TGTGCCAGTAGTATAGACAGGGCCCGCGTAACTGAAGCTTTCTTT
.,TRBD2,TRBV10-3,TRBJ2-1,CAISEGGTSGKVYEQFF,TGTGCCATCAGTGAAGGTGGGACTAGCGGGAAGGTTTATGAGCAGTTCTTC
.,TRBD2,TRBV2,TRBJ2-1,CASAGGVQFF,TGTGCCAGTGCGGGGGGAGTTCAGTTCTTC